The text below deals with one TCR beta chain. The antigen is unknown. This entry comes from a study of persistence of HIV-infected CD4 T cells. Study-wide background: A median of 8 years of suppressive ART preceded sampling. Study results and limitations: Antigen-responding cells were enriched for degenerate expanded CDR3beta sequences.

An overlapping HIV-1 Gag peptide pool stimulated these cells at roughly 0.97 ug/peptide/mL. Sorted nonresponding memory CD4+ T cells were CD40L-negative, CD69-negative, CD45RO-high. Suppressive ART was started during chronic HIV-1 infection in these adults. The immunoSEQ assay was version 4, run in survey mode. Data came from immunoSEQ multiplex PCR; TCRdb stores just in-frame clones and leaves some out. This table holds just over 40,000 clones, about 80% found once. The sequence was obtained from an adult man with HIV who was CMV-seropositive. This specimen was CD4+ T cells sorted from PBMCs after roughly 18-hour stimulation, taken from a patient who received antiretroviral therapy.

In DNA, the CDR3 is TGTGCCTGGAGTGCCGACAGATTTCAGCCCCAGCATTTT. It yields the protein CAWSADRFQPQHF. The rearrangement uses TRBV30 and TRBJ1-5, with D maybe TRBD1 (5 bases). Trimming shortened V by 1 base and J by 6 bases, and 10 bases separated the two germline ends. This CDR3 contains 13 residues. CDR1 is GTSNPN and CDR2 is SVGIG in the germline V gene (reference sequence).